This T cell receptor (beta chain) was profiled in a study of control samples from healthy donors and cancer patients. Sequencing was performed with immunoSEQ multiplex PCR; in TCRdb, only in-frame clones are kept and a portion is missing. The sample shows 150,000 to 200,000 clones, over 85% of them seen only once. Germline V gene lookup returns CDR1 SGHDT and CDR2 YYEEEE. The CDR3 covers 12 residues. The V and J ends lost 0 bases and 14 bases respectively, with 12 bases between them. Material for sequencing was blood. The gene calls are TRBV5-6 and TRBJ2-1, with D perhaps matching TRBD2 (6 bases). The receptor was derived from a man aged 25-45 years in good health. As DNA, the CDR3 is TGTGCCAGCAGCTTGGTGACCGGGAGCAAGTTCTTC. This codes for CASSLVTGSKFF.